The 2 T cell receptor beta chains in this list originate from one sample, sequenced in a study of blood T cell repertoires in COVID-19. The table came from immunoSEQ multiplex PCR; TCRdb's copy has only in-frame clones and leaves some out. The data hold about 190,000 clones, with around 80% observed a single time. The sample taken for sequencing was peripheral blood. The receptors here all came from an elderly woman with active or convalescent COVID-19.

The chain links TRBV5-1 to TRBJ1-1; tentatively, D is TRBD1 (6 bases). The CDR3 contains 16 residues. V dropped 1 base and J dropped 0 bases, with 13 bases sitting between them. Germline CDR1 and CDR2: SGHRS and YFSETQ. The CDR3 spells CASSLSTGVMNTEAFF. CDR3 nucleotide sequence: TGCGCCAGCAGCTTGTCGACAGGCGTCATGAACACTGAAGCTTTCTTT.

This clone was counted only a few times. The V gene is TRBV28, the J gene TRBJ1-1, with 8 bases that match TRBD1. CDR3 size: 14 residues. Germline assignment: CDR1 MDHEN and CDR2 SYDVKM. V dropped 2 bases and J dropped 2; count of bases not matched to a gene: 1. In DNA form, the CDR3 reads TGTGCCAGCAGTTTAGGACAGGGAAACACTGAAGCTTTCTTT. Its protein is CASSLGQGNTEAFF.